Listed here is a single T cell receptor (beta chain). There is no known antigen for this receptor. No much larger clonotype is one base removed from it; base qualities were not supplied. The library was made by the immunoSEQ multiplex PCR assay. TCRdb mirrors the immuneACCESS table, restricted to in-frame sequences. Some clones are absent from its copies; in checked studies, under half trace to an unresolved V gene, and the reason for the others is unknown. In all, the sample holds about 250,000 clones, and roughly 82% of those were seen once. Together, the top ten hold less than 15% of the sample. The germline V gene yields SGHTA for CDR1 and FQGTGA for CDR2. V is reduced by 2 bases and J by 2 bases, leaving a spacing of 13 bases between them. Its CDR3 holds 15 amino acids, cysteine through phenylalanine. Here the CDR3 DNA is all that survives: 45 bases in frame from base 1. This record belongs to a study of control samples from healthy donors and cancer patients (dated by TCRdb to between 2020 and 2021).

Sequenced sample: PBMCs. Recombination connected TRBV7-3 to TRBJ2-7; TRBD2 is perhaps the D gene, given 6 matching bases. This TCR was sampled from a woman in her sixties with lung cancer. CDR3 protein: CASSLGAGNPYEQYF. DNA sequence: TGTGCCAGCAGCTTAGGCGCGGGAAATCCCTACGAGCAGTACTTC.